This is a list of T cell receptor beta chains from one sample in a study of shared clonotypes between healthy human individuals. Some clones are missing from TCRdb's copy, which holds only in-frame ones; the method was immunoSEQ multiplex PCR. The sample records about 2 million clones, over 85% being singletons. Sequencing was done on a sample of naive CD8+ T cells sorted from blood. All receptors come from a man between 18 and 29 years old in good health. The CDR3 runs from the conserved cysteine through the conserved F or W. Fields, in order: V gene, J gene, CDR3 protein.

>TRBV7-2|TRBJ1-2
CASSLGWDPVNGYTF
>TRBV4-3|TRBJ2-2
CASSQDVNGELFF
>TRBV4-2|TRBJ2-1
CASSQETSGVNEQFF
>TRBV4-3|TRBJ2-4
CASSQEIGQGLAKNIQYF
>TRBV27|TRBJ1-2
CASGSVQGSPGYTF
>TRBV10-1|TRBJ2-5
CASSVGTGAEETQYF
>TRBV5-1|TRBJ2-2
CASRSGTGLNTGELFF
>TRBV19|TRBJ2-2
CASNFFRELFF
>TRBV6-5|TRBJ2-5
CASSYQGGEETQYF
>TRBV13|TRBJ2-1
CASSPRRGRSEQFF
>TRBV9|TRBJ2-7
CASSLGGLADYEQYF
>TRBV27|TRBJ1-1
CASSAPGGNTEAFF
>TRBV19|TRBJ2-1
CASSTTGLTYNEQFF
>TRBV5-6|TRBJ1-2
CASSWTESYGYTF
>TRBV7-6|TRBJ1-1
CASTLLRGANTEAFF
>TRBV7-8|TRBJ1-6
CASSSTGVGYNSPLHF
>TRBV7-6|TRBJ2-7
CASSSGARASGGGTYEQYF
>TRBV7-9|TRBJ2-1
CASSLPPEGQKQFF
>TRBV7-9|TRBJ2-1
CASFGGGDNEQFF
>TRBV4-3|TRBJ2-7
CASSQDGVGTSYEQYF
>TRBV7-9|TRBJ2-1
CASSPKTSGFVITEQFF
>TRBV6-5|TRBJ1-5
CASSYSRGYQPQHF
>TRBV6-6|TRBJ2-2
CASTGTATGELFF
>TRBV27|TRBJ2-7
CASSLSRGDREHEQYF
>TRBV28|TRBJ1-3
CASSESSDASGNTIYF
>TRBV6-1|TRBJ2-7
CASSARRDITYEQYF
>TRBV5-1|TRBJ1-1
CASSLTETEAFF
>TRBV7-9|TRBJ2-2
CASSFQGGSGELFF
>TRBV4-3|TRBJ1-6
CASSQDSQLNSPLHF
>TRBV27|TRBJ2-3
CASTLGTGAGDTQYF
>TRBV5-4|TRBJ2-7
CASSFAEGDEQYF